One and the same sample provided the 27 T cell receptor beta chains below, sequenced in a study of shared clonotypes between healthy human individuals. The data were produced by immunoSEQ multiplex PCR, yet TCRdb's version contains in-frame clones alone and is incomplete. The repertoire holds about 1.9 million clones, with around 95% as singletons. Naive CD8 cells lacked CD45RO and underwent positive selection for CCR7, leaving out terminally differentiated effector memory CD45RA+ cells. The material sequenced was naive CD8+ T cells from PBMCs. Receptors originate from a man between 18 and 35 years old in good health. Some clones in this sample may be carry-over from other donors' samples.

V is TRBV27 and J is TRBJ2-1, with 14 bases fitting TRBD2. Trimming at V came to 6 bases and at J to 9 bases, leaving 7 bases not matched to a gene. From germline, CDR1 is MNHEY and CDR2 SMNVEV (reference sequence). The CDR3 is made up of 15 amino acids. The CDR3: CASSHPGLAGVEQFF. CDR3 bases: TGTGCCAGCAGCCACCCGGGACTAGCGGGAGTTGAGCAGTTCTTC.

The table lists this clone with a count of one. One junction end does not reproduce the germline sequence, and a read error may be involved. The CDR3 is CVSSFWQGNYGYTF. The CDR3 nucleotides read TGTGTCAGCAGTTTTTGGCAGGGGAACTATGGCTACACCTTC. V and J are TRBV28 and TRBJ1-2; D might be TRBD1 (6 bases). CDR3 length equals 14 residues. The germline CDR1 and CDR2 sequences are MDHEN and SYDVKM.

The chain couples TRBV4-1 to TRBJ2-7; possibly TRBD2 for D (5 bases). The germline V gene has CDR1 MGHRA and CDR2 YSYEKL. The ends were cut back, 3 bases at V and 5 bases at J, with 11 bases in the middle. This CDR3 region has 13 residues. The CDR3 region is CASSQVHGDEQYF. The CDR3 nucleotides read TGCGCCAGCAGCCAGGTGCACGGGGACGAGCAGTACTTC.

The rearrangement links TRBV4-1 to TRBJ2-1; perhaps TRBD1 as D (5 bases). Germline CDR1 reads MGHRA; CDR2 reads YSYEKL. The V end lost 1 base, the J end lost 4 bases, and 14 bases lay between the germline ends. CDR3 size: 16 residues. The DNA for the CDR3 is TGCGCCAGCAGCCAAGCGGATGGGGCACCGTACAATGAGCAGTTCTTC. It translates to CASSQADGAPYNEQFF.

The V and J genes are TRBV9 and TRBJ2-7; D is tentatively TRBD1 or TRBD2 (6 bases each). Germline values: CDR1 SGDLS, CDR2 YYNGEE. The V end lost 0 bases, the J end lost 6 bases, and 16 bases lay between the germline ends. This CDR3 has 15 residues. CDR3 DNA sequence: TGTGCCAGCAGCGTAGCCGAAGGGGGACTTGGCGAGCAGTACTTC. Translated, it gives CASSVAEGGLGEQYF.

The rearrangement uses TRBV7-9 and TRBJ2-1; 9 bases agree with TRBD2. Trimming cost V 4 bases and J 4 bases; bases outside gene matches: 2. The V gene's germline CDR1 is SEHNR and CDR2 FQNEAQ (reference sequence). This CDR3 has 14 residues. CDR3 protein: CASSYTSGYNEQFF. The CDR3 nucleotides are TGTGCCAGCAGCTATACTAGCGGGTACAATGAGCAGTTCTTC. The whole variable domain, remainder taken from reference TRBV7-9 and TRBJ2-1, is DTGVSQNPRHKITKRGQNVTFRCDPISEHNRLYWYRQTLGQGPEFLTYFQNEAQLEKSRLLSDRFSAERPKGSFSTLEIQRTEQGDSAMYLCASSYTSGYNEQFFGPGTRLTVL.

The gene calls are TRBV6-4 and TRBJ2-1; D may be TRBD1 (5 bases). Germline-derived CDR1 and CDR2 are MRHNA and SNTAGT. V shed 1 base and J shed 7 bases, with 11 bases lying between them. CDR3 length: 14 amino acids. This CDR3 is CASSDLPGFNEQFF. The CDR3 DNA reads TGTGCCAGCAGTGACTTACCAGGGTTTAATGAGCAGTTCTTC.

This chain uses TRBV15 with TRBJ2-1; D ambiguous. The germline gives CDR1 LNHNV, CDR2 YYDKDF (reference sequence). This CDR3 is built from 15 residues. Between the trimmed V and J ends, which lost 1 base and 7 bases, there was a span of 14 bases. The CDR3 DNA reads as TGTGCCACCAGCAGAGGCAGTACGGTGGAGAATGAGCAGTTCTTC. Translating it yields CATSRGSTVENEQFF.

The chain employs TRBV7-9 and TRBJ2-7; 7 bases align to TRBD1. The CDR3 is made up of 12 amino acids. J lost 7 bases, V lost 6 bases, and 6 bases had no gene match. Germline lookup yields CDR1 SEHNR and CDR2 FQNEAQ (reference sequence). CDR3 region: CASSPGQAEQYF. CDR3 bases: TGTGCCAGCAGTCCCGGACAGGCAGAGCAGTACTTC.

This clone is a singleton in its sample. The V call is TRBV27, the J call TRBJ2-7, with D possibly matching TRBD1 (5 bases). CDR1 is MNHEY, CDR2 SMNVEV, per germline (reference sequence). Trimming took off 2 bases at V and 2 bases at J, with 10 bases between the two ends. The CDR3 contains 14 residues. The CDR3 region is CASSLRRAAYEQYF. CDR3 nucleotides: TGTGCCAGCAGTTTACGCAGGGCCGCCTACGAGCAGTACTTC.

V usage is TRBV29-1 and J usage is TRBJ1-5; a possible D gene is TRBD1 (5 bases). Germline-derived CDR1 and CDR2 are SQVTM and ANQGSEA. The CDR3 loop spans 11 amino acids. The V end was cut by 6 bases, the J end by 12 bases, with 15 bases between. In DNA form, the CDR3 reads TGCAGCGTCTCCACTGGGGCCGACCAGCATTTT. It translates to CSVSTGADQHF.

V is TRBV27 and J is TRBJ1-2; D is unresolved. The CDR3 extends over 15 amino acids. CDR1 and CDR2 (germline): MNHEY, SMNVEV (reference sequence). V dropped 6 bases and J dropped 4 bases, with 18 bases sitting between them. CDR3 loop: CASRPLREDGYGYTF. The CDR3 DNA reads TGTGCCAGCAGGCCCTTAAGGGAAGATGGCTATGGCTACACCTTC.

V is TRBV7-8 and J is TRBJ1-1; D gene ambiguous. The V and J ends lost 1 base and 0 bases respectively, with 9 bases between them. The CDR3 length is 15 residues. CDR1 SGHVS and CDR2 FQNEAQ come from the germline V gene. The CDR3, as DNA: TGTGCCAGCAGCTTAGTTCAGGACCTGAACACTGAAGCTTTCTTT. As protein: CASSLVQDLNTEAFF.

This sequence joins TRBV19 and TRBJ2-3; no clear D gene. The ends were cut back, 7 bases at V and 2 bases at J, with 16 bases in the middle. This CDR3 is 15 amino acids long. Germline V gives CDR1 LNHDA, CDR2 SQIVND (reference sequence). CDR3 bases: TGTGCCAGTACGTTTGGCGGAACGTTCACAGATACGCAGTATTTT. Translated: CASTFGGTFTDTQYF.

CDR3 amino acids: CASSPSLDTGELFF. In DNA form, the CDR3 reads TGTGCCAGCAGCCCTTCATTAGACACCGGGGAGCTGTTTTTT. V is TRBV9 and J is TRBJ2-2, with unresolved D. Per germline, CDR1 SGDLS and CDR2 YYNGEE. This CDR3 contains 14 residues. With 4 bases removed from V and 3 bases from J, the gap between germline ends came to 10 bases.

The rearrangement joins TRBV19 to TRBJ1-2; 11 nucleotides align to TRBD1. The ends lost 5 bases at V and 7 bases at J; junction bases unmatched: 9. Germline V gene lookup returns CDR1 LNHDA and CDR2 SQIVND (reference sequence). This CDR3 contains 15 residues. In DNA form, the CDR3 reads TGTGCCAGTAGTGGATGGACAGGGGGCATACCTGGCTACACCTTC. Amino acids: CASSGWTGGIPGYTF.

The V gene is TRBV27, the J gene TRBJ2-5, with D tentatively TRBD2 (5 bases). CDR1 is MNHEY and CDR2 is SMNVEV in the germline V gene (reference sequence). V dropped 6 bases and J dropped 5 bases, with 13 bases sitting between them. This CDR3 has 13 residues. The CDR3 bases are TGTGCCAGCAGAGTAGCGTCGTGGGAGACCCAGTACTTC. Translating gives CASRVASWETQYF.

The V and J genes are TRBV4-3 and TRBJ2-5; no reliable D call. Trimming left V 3 bases short and J 2 bases short, with 13 bases between. Germline values: CDR1 LGHNA, CDR2 YSLEER. CDR3 size: 15 residues. The CDR3 coding sequence is TGCGCCAGCAGCCAGGGGTCTAGAAGTCAAGAGACCCAGTACTTC. Translation gives CASSQGSRSQETQYF.

CDR3 in amino acids: CASSFGQGFASLTEAFF. For the CDR3, the DNA is TGTGCCAGCAGTTTCGGCCAGGGGTTCGCGAGTCTCACTGAAGCTTTCTTT. This chain connects TRBV28 to TRBJ1-1; D may be TRBD1 (6 bases). This CDR3 is built from 17 residues. CDR1 and CDR2 from the germline V gene are MDHEN and SYDVKM. The V end was cut by 3 bases, the J end by 4 bases, with 21 bases between.

This sequence joins TRBV7-3 and TRBJ2-1, with 8 positions matching TRBD2. Per germline, CDR1 SGHTA and CDR2 FQGTGA. J gave up 1 base and V 5 bases, and 4 bases lay outside the gene matches. CDR3 size: 15 residues. The CDR3 bases are TGTGCCAGCAGCCCGACTAGCGATTCCTACAATGAGCAGTTCTTC. This translates into CASSPTSDSYNEQFF.

J is TRBJ2-1 and V is TRBV11-2; weak D call: TRBD1 (6 bases). CDR3 length equals 14 residues. The V gene's germline CDR1 is SGHAT and CDR2 FQNNGV. V dropped 5 bases and J dropped 3 bases, with 11 bases sitting between them. The CDR3 loop is CASSLNRVYNEQFF. The CDR3, as DNA: TGTGCCAGCAGCCTAAACAGGGTCTACAATGAGCAGTTCTTC.

The gene calls are TRBV2 and TRBJ1-2, with a tentative D call TRBD1 (6 bases). The V and J ends lost 3 bases and 3 bases respectively, with 14 bases between them. This CDR3 has 15 amino acids. Germline assignment: CDR1 SNHLY and CDR2 FYNNEI. As DNA, the CDR3 is TGTGCCAGCAGTGAGCCGGGGGGCTGGTACTATGGCTACACCTTC. Translating gives CASSEPGGWYYGYTF.

The genes are TRBV7-2 and TRBJ1-2; no clear D. Trimming took 3 bases from V and 8 from J, leaving 22 bases between them. Looked up from germline, CDR1 is SGHTA and CDR2 is FQGNSA. The CDR3 is 16 amino acids. The CDR3 region has the DNA TGTGCCAGCAGCTTTGAGCCCTACACGGACGGGATAGGCTACACCTTC. Amino acids: CASSFEPYTDGIGYTF.

The V and J genes are TRBV7-2 and TRBJ2-1, with D tentatively TRBD2 (6 bases). Between the trimmed V and J ends, which lost 1 base and 9 bases, there was a span of 10 bases. Per germline, CDR1 SGHTA and CDR2 FQGNSA. The CDR3 is made up of 13 amino acids. CDR3: CASSLELASEQFF. For the CDR3, the DNA is TGTGCCAGCAGCTTAGAACTAGCAAGTGAGCAGTTCTTC.

This clone was found once. The chain joins TRBV7-3 to TRBJ2-2; 9 bases agree with TRBD2. The CDR3 is 18 amino acids. J lost 5 bases, V lost 5 bases, and 15 bases had no gene match. The V gene's germline CDR1 is SGHTA and CDR2 FQGTGA. CDR3 protein: CASSPHFAGGPWTGELFF. CDR3 DNA: TGTGCCAGCAGCCCCCATTTCGCGGGAGGGCCGTGGACCGGGGAGCTGTTTTTT.

This CDR3 is CASGPFGGFNQPQHF. The DNA for the CDR3 is TGTGCCAGTGGCCCATTTGGGGGCTTCAATCAGCCCCAGCATTTT. This chain uses TRBV19 with TRBJ1-5, with a weak D call TRBD1 (6 bases). This CDR3 is 15 amino acids long. Germline V gives CDR1 LNHDA, CDR2 SQIVND (reference sequence). V was shortened by 8 bases and J by 3 bases, with 17 bases between the two germline ends. Based on the CDR3 plus reference TRBV19 and TRBJ1-5, the full variable domain is DGGITQSPKYLFRKEGQNVTLSCEQNLNHDAMYWYRQDPGQGLRLIYYSQIVNDFQKGDIAEGYSVSREKKESFPLTVTSAQKNPTAFYLCASGPFGGFNQPQHFGDGTRLSIL.

The CDR3 loop is CAWSVKPYGTLGAEAFF. For the CDR3, the DNA is TGTGCCTGGAGTGTAAAACCCTACGGGACCCTGGGGGCTGAAGCTTTCTTT. The chain uses TRBV30 and TRBJ1-1, with a tentative D call TRBD1 (5 bases). In germline, CDR1 is GTSNPN, CDR2 SVGIG (reference sequence). CDR3 length: 17 amino acids. V was shortened by 0 bases and J by 6 bases, with 23 bases between the two germline ends. Full variable domain (remainder filled in from reference TRBV30 and TRBJ1-1): SQTIHQWPATLVQPVGSPLSLECTVEGTSNPNLYWYRQAAGRGLQLLFYSVGIGQISSEVPQNLSASRPQDRQFILSSKKLLLSDSGFYLCAWSVKPYGTLGAEAFFGQGTRLTVV.